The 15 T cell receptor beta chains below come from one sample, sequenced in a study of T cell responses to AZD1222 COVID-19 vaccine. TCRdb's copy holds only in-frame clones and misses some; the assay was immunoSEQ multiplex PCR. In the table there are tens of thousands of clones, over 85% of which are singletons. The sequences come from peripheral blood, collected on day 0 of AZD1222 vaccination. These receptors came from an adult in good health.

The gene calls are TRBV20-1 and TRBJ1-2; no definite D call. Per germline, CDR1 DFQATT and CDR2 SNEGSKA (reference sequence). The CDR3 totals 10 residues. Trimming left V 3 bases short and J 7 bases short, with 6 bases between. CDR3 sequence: CSARLGGYTF. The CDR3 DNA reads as TGCAGTGCTAGGTTGGGTGGCTACACCTTC.

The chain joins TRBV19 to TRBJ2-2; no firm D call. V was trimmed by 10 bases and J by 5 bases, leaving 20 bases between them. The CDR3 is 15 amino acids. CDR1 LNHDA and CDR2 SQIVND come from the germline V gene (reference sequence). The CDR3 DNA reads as TGTGCCACCTCGGACGCGAGAGCCCCAACCGGGGAGCTGTTTTTT. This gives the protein CATSDARAPTGELFF.

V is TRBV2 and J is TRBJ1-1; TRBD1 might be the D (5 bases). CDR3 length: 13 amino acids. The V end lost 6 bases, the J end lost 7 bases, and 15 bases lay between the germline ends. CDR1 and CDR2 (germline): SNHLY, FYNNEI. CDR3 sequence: CASRGRQTHEAFF. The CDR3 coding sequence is TGTGCCAGCAGGGGTCGACAGACGCATGAAGCTTTCTTT.

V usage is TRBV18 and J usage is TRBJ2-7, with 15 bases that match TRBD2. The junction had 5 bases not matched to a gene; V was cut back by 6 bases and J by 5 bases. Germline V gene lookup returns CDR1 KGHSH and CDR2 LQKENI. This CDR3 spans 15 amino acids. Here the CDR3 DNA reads TGTGCCAGCTCGCCTCGGACTAGCGGGGGGGACGAGCAGTACTTC. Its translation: CASSPRTSGGDEQYF.

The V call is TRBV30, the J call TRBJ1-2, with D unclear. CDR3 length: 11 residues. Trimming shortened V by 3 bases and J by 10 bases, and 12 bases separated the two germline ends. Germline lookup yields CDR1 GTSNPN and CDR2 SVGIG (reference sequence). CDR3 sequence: CAWSSLGDYTF. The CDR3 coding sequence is TGTGCCTGGAGCTCGCTCGGCGACTACACCTTC.

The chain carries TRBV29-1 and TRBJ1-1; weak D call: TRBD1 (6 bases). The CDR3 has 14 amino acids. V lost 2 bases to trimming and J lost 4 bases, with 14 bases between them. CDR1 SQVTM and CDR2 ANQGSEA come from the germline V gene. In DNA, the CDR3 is TGCAGCGTTGAACTACAGGGATCAGGCACTGAAGCTTTCTTT. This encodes CSVELQGSGTEAFF.

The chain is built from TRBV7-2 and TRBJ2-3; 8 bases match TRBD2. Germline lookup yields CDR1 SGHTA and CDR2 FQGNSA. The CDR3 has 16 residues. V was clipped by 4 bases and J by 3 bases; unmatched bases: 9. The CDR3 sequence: CASSSRGGASTDTQYF. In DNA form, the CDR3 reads TGTGCCAGCAGCTCCCGGGGGGGGGCTTCTACAGATACGCAGTATTTT.

The CDR3 region has the DNA TGTGCCAGCAGCACGGACCCACTCCCAGGCACTGAAGCTTTCTTT. Its protein is CASSTDPLPGTEAFF. The rearrangement joins TRBV5-5 to TRBJ1-1, with D unclear. The CDR3 spans 15 residues. Trimming shortened V by 4 bases and J by 4 bases, and 17 bases separated the two germline ends. Germline V CDR1 and CDR2: SGHKS, YYEKEE (reference sequence).

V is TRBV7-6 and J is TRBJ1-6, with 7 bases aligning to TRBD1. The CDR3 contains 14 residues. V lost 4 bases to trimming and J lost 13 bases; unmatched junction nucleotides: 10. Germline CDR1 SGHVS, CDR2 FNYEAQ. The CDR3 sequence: CASSSTGSVAPLHF. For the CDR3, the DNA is TGTGCCAGCAGCTCGACAGGGAGTGTCGCCCCCCTCCACTTT.

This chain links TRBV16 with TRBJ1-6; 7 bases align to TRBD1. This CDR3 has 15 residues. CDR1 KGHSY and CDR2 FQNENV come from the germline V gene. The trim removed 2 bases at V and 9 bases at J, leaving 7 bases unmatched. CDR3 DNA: TGTGCCAGCAGCCAACGGACAGGAATAACTTCACCCCTCCACTTT. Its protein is CASSQRTGITSPLHF. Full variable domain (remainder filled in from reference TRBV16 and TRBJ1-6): GEEVAQTPKHLVRGEGQKAKLYCAPIKGHSYVFWYQQVLKNEFKFLISFQNENVFDETGMPKERFSAKCLPNSPCSLEIQATKLEDSAVYFCASSQRTGITSPLHFGNGTRLTVT.

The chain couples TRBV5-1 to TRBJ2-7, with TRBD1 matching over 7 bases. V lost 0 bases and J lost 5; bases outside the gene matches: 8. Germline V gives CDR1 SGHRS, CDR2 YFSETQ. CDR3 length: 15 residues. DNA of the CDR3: TGCGCCAGCAGCTTGGGGGGAACAGGGGCCCACGAGCAGTACTTC. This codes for CASSLGGTGAHEQYF.

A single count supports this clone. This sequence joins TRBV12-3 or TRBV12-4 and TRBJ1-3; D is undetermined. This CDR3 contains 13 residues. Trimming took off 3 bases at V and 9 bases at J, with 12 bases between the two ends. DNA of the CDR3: TGTGCCAGCAGTTTTGTGGAACGAGCCACCATATATTTT. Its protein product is CASSFVERATIYF.

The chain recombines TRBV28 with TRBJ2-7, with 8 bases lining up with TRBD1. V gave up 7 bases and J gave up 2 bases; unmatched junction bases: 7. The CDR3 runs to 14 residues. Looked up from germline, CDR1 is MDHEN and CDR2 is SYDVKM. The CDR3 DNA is TGTGCCAGCACTGTTCAGGACAGGGCCTACGAGCAGTACTTC. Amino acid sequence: CASTVQDRAYEQYF.

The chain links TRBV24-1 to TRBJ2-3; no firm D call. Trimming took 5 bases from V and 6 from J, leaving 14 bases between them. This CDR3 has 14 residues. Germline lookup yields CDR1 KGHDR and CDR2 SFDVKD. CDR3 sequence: CATSGPLDSDTQYF. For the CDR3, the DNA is TGTGCCACCAGTGGGCCGTTAGACTCGGATACGCAGTATTTT.

This chain's CDR3 is CASSLVAGSGPNYGYTF. CDR3 sequence (DNA): TGTGCCAGCAGCTTAGTGGCGGGATCCGGCCCGAACTATGGCTACACCTTC. The rearrangement links TRBV7-2 to TRBJ1-2; D not resolved. The ends were cut back, 1 base at V and 2 bases at J, with 17 bases in the middle. Germline CDR1 SGHTA, CDR2 FQGNSA. The CDR3 totals 17 residues.